Listed below are T cell receptor beta chains from one sample, sequenced in a study of blood T cell repertoires in COVID-19. Clones were read by immunoSEQ multiplex PCR, and TCRdb kept only the in-frame ones, dropping some. The sample lists about 260,000 clones; about 90% were seen once. Material for sequencing was PBMCs or T cells enriched from blood (not recorded which). These receptors all stem from a woman in her 30s with acute COVID-19. Both conserved end residues are part of each CDR3. The order of the fields is J gene, D gene, V gene, clone size, CDR3 protein, CDR3 DNA. A D gene is named only where the DNA matches it firmly. Where a row states a size, it is once, few, many or the class of an expanded clone; other rows omit it.

TRBJ2-3 | TRBD2 | TRBV30 | NA | CAWNPVGRAMLADTQYF | TGTGCCTGGAATCCCGTCGGGAGGGCCATGTTGGCAGATACGCAGTATTTT
TRBJ2-1 | NA | TRBV5-1 | NA | CASSLGASSYNEQFF | TGCGCCAGCAGCTTAGGGGCTAGCTCCTACAATGAGCAGTTCTTC
TRBJ1-4 | NA | TRBV28 | NA | CASSLCLGFSCEKLFF | TGTGCCAGCAGTTTATGCCTCGGGTTCTCATGTGAAAAACTGTTTTTT
TRBJ1-1 | NA | TRBV6-4 | once | CASSDSSTAEAFF | TGTGCCAGCAGTGACTCTTCGACAGCTGAAGCTTTCTTT
TRBJ2-1 | NA | TRBV11-2 | NA | CASSLDYGVVAHNEQFF | TGTGCCAGCAGCTTAGACTATGGCGTGGTAGCCCACAATGAGCAGTTCTTC
TRBJ2-1 | NA | TRBV12-5 | NA | CASGASEGIPWDEQFF | TGTGCTAGTGGCGCTAGCGAGGGGATCCCGTGGGATGAGCAGTTCTTC
TRBJ2-1 | TRBD2 | TRBV7-3 | NA | CASSTSTSGRRNEQFF | TGTGCCAGCAGCACCTCAACTAGCGGGAGGAGGAATGAGCAGTTCTTC
TRBJ1-4 | NA | TRBV5-5 | NA | CASSLVGEANEKLFF | TGTGCCAGCAGCTTGGTAGGGGAGGCTAATGAAAAACTGTTTTTT
TRBJ1-6 | NA | TRBV15 | NA | CATSRTTGAISPLHF | TGTGCCACCAGCAGAACGACAGGAGCAATTTCACCCCTCCACTTT
TRBJ1-4 | NA | TRBV5-6 | NA | CASSLGPNEKLFF | TGTGCCAGCAGCTTGGGGCCTAATGAAAAACTGTTTTTT
TRBJ2-3 | NA | TRBV14 | NA | CASSQGQPRTDTQYF | TGTGCCAGCAGCCAAGGACAGCCTCGCACAGATACGCAGTATTTT